The 22 T cell receptor beta chains reported below all come from one sample, sequenced in a study of technical replicates of blood from a few donors. The assay was immunoSEQ multiplex PCR, and TCRdb's table has in-frame clones only and misses some. Of approximately 59,000 clones listed, 70% to 90% are singletons. The sequenced sample was PBMCs. These receptors all come from a human donor in good health. Some clones in this sample may be carry-over from other donors' samples.

This sequence joins TRBV25-1 and TRBJ1-1, with D possibly matching TRBD1 (6 bases). The CDR3 has 16 residues. Between the trimmed V and J ends, which lost 4 bases and 1 base, there was a span of 16 bases. From germline, CDR1 is MGHDK and CDR2 SYGVNS. Here the CDR3 DNA reads TGTGCCAGCAGTGGTACCCCGGGACACTCGAACACTGAAGCTTTCTTT. It translates to CASSGTPGHSNTEAFF.

This rearrangement joins TRBV4-2 to TRBJ2-2; TRBD2 is a possible D gene (5 bases). The CDR3 has 15 residues. The ends were cut back, 0 bases at V and 4 bases at J, with 9 bases in the middle. Germline V gene data show CDR1 as LGHNA and CDR2 as YNFKEQ. For the CDR3, the DNA is TGTGCCAGCAGCCAAGAAGGGAGCCGCACCGGGGAGCTGTTTTTT. It translates to CASSQEGSRTGELFF.

In its sample, this clone was seen a few times. This chain uses TRBV30 with TRBJ1-5; D uncertain. The CDR3 extends over 13 amino acids. Deletions cut 1 base from V and 3 bases from J, with 7 bases between. Germline-derived CDR1 and CDR2 are GTSNPN and SVGIG (reference sequence). CDR3 sequence reads: CAWSAGFNQPQHF. The DNA for the CDR3 is TGTGCCTGGAGTGCGGGATTCAATCAGCCCCAGCATTTT.

The count of this clone is one. This chain connects TRBV18 to TRBJ2-1; 7 nucleotides align to TRBD2. Trimming removed 3 bases from V and 7 bases from J; junction bases left unmatched: 9. This CDR3 is 15 amino acids long. Germline-derived CDR1 and CDR2 are KGHSH and LQKENI. Written as DNA, the CDR3 is TGTGCCAGCTCACCGCGGGAGAGCCCGGGGAATGAGCAGTTCTTC. Protein product: CASSPRESPGNEQFF.

Relative to its sample, this clone is large. Other DNA sequences of this sample code for an identical CDR3. The chain recombines TRBV5-1 with TRBJ1-1; D is possibly TRBD1 (6 bases). The CDR3 is made up of 14 amino acids. Per the germline V gene, CDR1 is SGHRS and CDR2 is YFSETQ. V was shortened by 0 bases and J by 3 bases, with 9 bases between the two germline ends. The CDR3 here is CASSLGGGYTEAFF. Written as DNA, the CDR3 is TGCGCCAGCAGCTTGGGAGGGGGATACACTGAAGCTTTCTTT. Looking up the rest from reference TRBV5-1 and TRBJ1-1 gives the full variable domain: KAGVTQTPRYLIKTRGQQVTLSCSPISGHRSVSWYQQTPGQGLQFLFEYFSETQRNKGNFPGRFSGRQFSNSRSEMNVSTLELGDSALYLCASSLGGGYTEAFFGQGTRLTVV.

The genes are TRBV27 and TRBJ1-2; a possible D gene is TRBD1 (5 bases). Germline V gene sequence: CDR1 MNHEY, CDR2 SMNVEV (reference sequence). There are 15 residues in the CDR3. Trimming removed 3 bases from V and 4 bases from J, with 15 bases in between. Written as DNA, the CDR3 is TGTGCCAGCAGTTTCCGCGGGGGGGGAGGCTATGGCTACACCTTC. This encodes CASSFRGGGGYGYTF.

The table lists this clone with a few counts. The CDR3 DNA sequence: TGTGCGGGGGGACAGGGACGATCAACTAATGAAAAACTGTTTTTT. Translation: CAGGQGRSTNEKLFF. The V gene is TRBV19, the J gene TRBJ1-4, with TRBD1 identical over 9 bases. This CDR3 comprises 15 residues. CDR1 and CDR2 from the germline V gene are LNHDA and SQIVND (reference sequence).

The chain uses TRBV6-5 and TRBJ2-7; 8 bases agree with TRBD1. With 5 bases clipped from V and 1 base from J, the junction kept 4 bases outside the gene matches. The CDR3 runs 14 residues. The germline V gene has CDR1 MNHEY and CDR2 SVGAGI. The DNA of the CDR3 is TGTGCCAGCAGTAACAGGGGGGTGTCCTACGAGCAGTACTTC. It is translated as CASSNRGVSYEQYF.

The J gene is TRBJ2-5, the V gene TRBV5-1, with D tentatively TRBD2 (5 bases). The CDR3 spans 14 residues. The germline CDR1 and CDR2 sequences are SGHRS and YFSETQ. Trimming took off 1 base at V and 3 bases at J, with 10 bases between the two ends. In nucleotides, the CDR3 is TGCGCCAGCAGCTTGCATCCAGCGGAAGAGACCCAGTACTTC. Protein sequence: CASSLHPAEETQYF.

V gene TRBV6-5 combines with J gene TRBJ2-1; 11 bases agree with TRBD1. Looked up from germline, CDR1 is MNHEY and CDR2 is SVGAGI. The CDR3 sequence is 15 residues long. The junction had 10 bases not matched to a gene; V was cut back by 6 bases and J by 9 bases. The CDR3 here is CASSRGQGANSEQFF. The CDR3 region has the DNA TGTGCCAGCAGCCGCGGACAGGGGGCGAATAGTGAGCAGTTCTTC.

This chain joins TRBV25-1 and TRBJ2-3; 15 positions agree with TRBD2. Germline CDR1 and CDR2: MGHDK and SYGVNS. With V trimmed by 6 bases and J by 5 bases, 9 bases remained unmatched. The CDR3 is 17 amino acids. The CDR3 region has the DNA TGTGCCAGCAGCTCCCGGACTAGCGGGAGGGCCGGAGATACGCAGTATTTT. This gives the protein CASSSRTSGRAGDTQYF. The full variable domain, rest sourced from reference TRBV25-1 and TRBJ2-3, is EADIYQTPRYLVIGTGKKITLECSQTMGHDKMYWYQQDPGMELHLIHYSYGVNSTEKGDLSSESTVSRIRTEHFPLTLESARPSHTSQYLCASSSRTSGRAGDTQYFGPGTRLTVL.

The chain has TRBV7-9 and TRBJ2-3; 9 bases agree with TRBD1. From germline, CDR1 is SEHNR and CDR2 FQNEAQ (reference sequence). With V trimmed by 4 bases and J by 2 bases, 4 bases remained unmatched. The CDR3 spans 15 residues. CDR3 sequence (DNA): TGTGCCAGCAGCTCGGGGACAGGGACCACAGATACGCAGTATTTT. This translates into CASSSGTGTTDTQYF.

This chain joins TRBV30 and TRBJ1-4; 8 nucleotides line up with TRBD1. With V trimmed by 6 bases and J by 7 bases, 7 bases remained unmatched. This CDR3 has 13 residues. Germline V lookup: CDR1 GTSNPN, CDR2 SVGIG (reference sequence). In nucleotides, the CDR3 is TGTGCCTGTGGGACAGGTTTGATTGAAAAACTGTTTTTT. This translates into CACGTGLIEKLFF.

The chain links TRBV7-2 to TRBJ2-1, with 8 bases that match TRBD1. Germline V lookup: CDR1 SGHTA, CDR2 FQGNSA. The CDR3 is made up of 15 amino acids. J gave up 9 bases and V 2 bases, and 9 bases lay outside the gene matches. CDR3 loop: CASSLIPQGASEQFF. The CDR3 DNA reads as TGTGCCAGCAGCTTAATCCCGCAGGGGGCTAGTGAGCAGTTCTTC.

This chain links TRBV7-3 with TRBJ2-3, with unresolved D. This CDR3 spans 13 amino acids. The V end was cut by 5 bases, the J end by 4 bases, with 10 bases between. CDR1 is SGHTA and CDR2 is FQGTGA in the germline V gene. This CDR3 is CASSLVPPDTQYF. DNA for the CDR3: TGTGCCAGCAGCCTAGTTCCGCCAGATACGCAGTATTTT.

The chain links TRBV6-1 to TRBJ2-2, with TRBD1 matching 7 bases. Germline V gives CDR1 MNHNS, CDR2 SASEGT. V lost 11 bases to trimming and J lost 2 bases; unmatched junction nucleotides: 8. There are 14 residues in the CDR3. In DNA form, the CDR3 reads TGTGCCGGAACCGGGACAGCTAACACCGGGGAGCTGTTTTTT. Its translation: CAGTGTANTGELFF.

V usage is TRBV5-1 and J usage is TRBJ2-1, with a weak D call TRBD2 (5 bases). Trimming stripped 8 bases from V and 7 bases from J, with 22 bases between. The germline V gene encodes CDR1 SGHRS and CDR2 YFSETQ. The CDR3 runs to 15 residues. CDR3 in amino acids: CASGLQVPRGNEQFF. The CDR3 DNA is TGCGCCAGTGGTCTTCAAGTCCCCCGCGGGAATGAGCAGTTCTTC.

V gene TRBV11-2 combines with J gene TRBJ2-1; no clear D gene. Between the trimmed V and J ends, which lost 7 bases and 2 bases, there was a span of 3 bases. CDR1 and CDR2 (germline): SGHAT, FQNNGV. This CDR3 is 11 amino acids long. CDR3 coding DNA: TGTGCCAGCACCGCCTACAATGAGCAGTTCTTC. This translates into CASTAYNEQFF.

The rearrangement joins TRBV11-2 to TRBJ2-1; 13 nucleotides align to TRBD2. The V segment lost 5 bases and the J segment 0 bases; nucleotides outside the gene matches: 1. This CDR3 comprises 16 residues. Germline V lookup: CDR1 SGHAT, CDR2 FQNNGV. CDR3 sequence: CASSRTSGSSYNEQFF. The CDR3 DNA reads as TGTGCCAGCAGCCGGACTAGCGGGAGCTCCTACAATGAGCAGTTCTTC.

V gene TRBV19 combines with J gene TRBJ2-3, with 10 bases aligning to TRBD2. The J segment lost 3 bases and the V segment lost 7 bases, leaving 7 bases of the junction unmatched. CDR1 and CDR2 from the germline V gene are LNHDA and SQIVND (reference sequence). This CDR3 has 15 residues. The CDR3 nucleotides read TGTGCCAGTACGCGTCCTAGCGGGGGTACAGATACGCAGTATTTT. It yields the protein CASTRPSGGTDTQYF.

This sequence joins TRBV5-1 and TRBJ2-7; D is undetermined. The V end was cut by 0 bases, the J end by 0 bases, with 13 bases between. The germline gives CDR1 SGHRS, CDR2 YFSETQ. CDR3 length: 16 amino acids. The CDR3 coding sequence is TGCGCCAGCAGCTTGGTAACAACCCGAAGCTCCTACGAGCAGTACTTC. This translates into CASSLVTTRSSYEQYF.

V and J are TRBV7-9 and TRBJ2-1; a possible D gene is TRBD2 (5 bases). CDR1 SEHNR and CDR2 FQNEAQ come from the germline V gene (reference sequence). V lost 0 bases to trimming and J lost 2 bases, with 8 bases between them. CDR3 length: 15 amino acids. CDR3 in DNA: TGTGCCAGCAGCTTAGCGAGCGGCCCCTACAATGAGCAGTTCTTC. Translation gives CASSLASGPYNEQFF.